This T cell receptor beta chain was retrieved from a study of shared clonotypes between healthy human individuals. Generated by immunoSEQ multiplex PCR, the TCRdb table keeps only in-frame clones and is missing some. The sample consists of roughly 2.5 million clones, around 94% of them appearing once. The V gene's germline CDR1 is SGHTA and CDR2 FQGTGA. The germline V and J ends were trimmed by 2 bases and 2 bases, with 6 bases remaining between them. The CDR3 loop spans 13 amino acids. As regards this clone: The identical CDR3 is also encoded by other nucleotide sequences in the sample.

Source material: naive CD4+ T cells sorted from blood. Subset noted: CD45RA+ positively selected. This chain links TRBV7-3 with TRBJ2-5; D possibly corresponds to TRBD2 (5 bases). This clonotype originated in a man in his late teens or twenties in good health. CDR3 sequence: CASSLRGQETQYF. The CDR3 DNA reads TGTGCCAGCAGCTTACGGGGACAAGAGACCCAGTACTTC.